This TCR beta chain was sequenced for a study of cytomegalovirus exposure and HLA in healthy donors. Study findings and constraints: According to a later analysis, donors in an Asian-associated ancestry cluster reportedly had fewer N-insertions than the roughly 630-donor mean.

For this clone: Antigen: not known.

13 Jbeta primers and 60 Vbeta primers were used for the PCR. Sequenced by immunoSEQ multiplex PCR; TCRdb stores in-frame clones only, minus some. The sample holds about 140,000 clones, 80% seen once. The CDR3 sequence is 12 residues long. Between the trimmed V and J ends, which lost 8 bases and 3 bases, there was a span of 9 bases. Germline V lookup: CDR1 LNHDA, CDR2 SQIVND (reference sequence). Sequenced input: PBMCs. This clonotype was obtained from a man in his fifties in good health and CMV-seronegative. This chain joins TRBV19 and TRBJ2-3, with D unclear. CDR3 in DNA: TGTGCCAGTTCTCGGGTAACAGATACGCAGTATTTT. This encodes CASSRVTDTQYF.